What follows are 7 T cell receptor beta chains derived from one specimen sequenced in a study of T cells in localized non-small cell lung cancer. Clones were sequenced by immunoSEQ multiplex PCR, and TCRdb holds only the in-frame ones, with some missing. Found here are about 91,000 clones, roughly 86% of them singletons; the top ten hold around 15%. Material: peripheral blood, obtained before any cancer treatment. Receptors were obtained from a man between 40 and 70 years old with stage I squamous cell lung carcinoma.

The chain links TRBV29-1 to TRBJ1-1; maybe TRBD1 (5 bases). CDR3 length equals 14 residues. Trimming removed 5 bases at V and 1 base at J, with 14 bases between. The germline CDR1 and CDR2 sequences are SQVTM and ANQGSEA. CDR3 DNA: TGCAGCGTTTCCCCTACTACAGGGAACACTGAAGCTTTCTTT. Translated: CSVSPTTGNTEAFF.

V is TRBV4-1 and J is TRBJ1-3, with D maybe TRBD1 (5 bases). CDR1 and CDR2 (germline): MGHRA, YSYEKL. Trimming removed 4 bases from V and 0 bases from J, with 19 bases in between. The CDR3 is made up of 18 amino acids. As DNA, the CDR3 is TGCGCCAGCAGCCCACGCCAGGGACTGCCGAGCTCTGGAAACACCATATATTTT. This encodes CASSPRQGLPSSGNTIYF.

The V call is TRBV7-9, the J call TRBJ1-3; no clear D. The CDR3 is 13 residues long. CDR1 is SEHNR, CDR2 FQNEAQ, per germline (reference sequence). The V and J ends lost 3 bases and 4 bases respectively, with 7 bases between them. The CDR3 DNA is TGTGCCAGCAGCTTCGGCGCGGGAAACACCATATATTTT. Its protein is CASSFGAGNTIYF.

The CDR3 here is CASSRDRGRGNQPQHF. The CDR3 coding sequence is TGTGCCAGCAGTCGGGACAGGGGGCGCGGCAATCAGCCCCAGCATTTT. J is TRBJ1-5 and V is TRBV27; 12 positions agree with TRBD1. The CDR3 loop spans 16 amino acids. CDR1 is MNHEY and CDR2 is SMNVEV in the germline V gene (reference sequence). The V gene end was trimmed by 5 bases and the J gene end by 2 bases; junction bases not matched to a gene: 4.

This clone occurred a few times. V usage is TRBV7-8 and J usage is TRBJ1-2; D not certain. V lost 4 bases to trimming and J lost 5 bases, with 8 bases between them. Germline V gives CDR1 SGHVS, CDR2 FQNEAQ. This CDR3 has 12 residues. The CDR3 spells CASSSARYGYTF. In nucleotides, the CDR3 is TGTGCCAGCAGCTCAGCTCGATATGGCTACACCTTC. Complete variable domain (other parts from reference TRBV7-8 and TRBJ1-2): GAGVSQSPRYKVAKRGQDVALRCDPISGHVSLFWYQQALGQGPEFLTYFQNEAQLDKSGLPSDRFFAERPEGSVSTLKIQRTQQEDSAVYLCASSSARYGYTFGSGTRLTVV.

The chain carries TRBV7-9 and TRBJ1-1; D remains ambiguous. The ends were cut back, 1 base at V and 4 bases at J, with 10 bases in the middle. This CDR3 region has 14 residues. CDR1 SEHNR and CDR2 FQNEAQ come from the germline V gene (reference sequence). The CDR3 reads CASSLEGWGTEAFF. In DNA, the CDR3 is TGTGCCAGCAGCTTAGAGGGCTGGGGCACTGAAGCTTTCTTT.

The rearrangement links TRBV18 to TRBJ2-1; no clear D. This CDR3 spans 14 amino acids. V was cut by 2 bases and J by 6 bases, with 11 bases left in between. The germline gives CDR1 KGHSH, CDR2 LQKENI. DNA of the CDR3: TGTGCCAGCTCACCAGACCGCTCGGGCAATGAGCAGTTCTTC. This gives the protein CASSPDRSGNEQFF.